These 5 T cell receptor beta chains came from one sample sequenced in a study of T cells in tuberculosis. Generated by immunoSEQ multiplex PCR, the TCRdb table keeps only in-frame clones and is missing some. The table has tens of thousands of clones, 81% seen once. Thawed, overnight-rested PBMC were stained with GMM-loaded CD1B tetramer, viability dye and anti-CD3, then sorted. CD1B tetramers were loaded with Rhodococcus equi-derived C32 glucose monomycolate. The sample comprised CD1b-GMM tetramer-negative cells sorted from PBMCs. All receptors come from an adult woman with latent tuberculosis.

V is TRBV2 and J is TRBJ2-7; 10 bases agree with TRBD2. CDR3 length equals 15 residues. Trimming at V came to 4 bases and at J to 3 bases, leaving 6 bases not matched to a gene. The germline V gene has CDR1 SNHLY and CDR2 FYNNEI. The CDR3 is CASSGLAGESYEQYF. The CDR3 DNA reads as TGTGCCAGCAGTGGCCTAGCGGGAGAGAGCTACGAGCAGTACTTC.

The chain employs TRBV5-1 and TRBJ2-5; 8 bases map to TRBD2. The J call may be incorrect, as the DNA end agrees better with TRBJ2-7. Germline CDR1 is SGHRS and CDR2 is YFSETQ. This CDR3 is built from 14 residues. This chain's CDR3 is CASSLYGREIEQYF. In DNA, the CDR3 is TGCGCCAGCAGCTTATACGGGAGGGAGATCGAGCAGTACTTC.

About this clone: Sequence at one end of the junction differs from germline and may be a read error. This rearrangement joins TRBV27 to TRBJ2-5, with 7 positions matching TRBD1. The CDR3 is 15 amino acids. The germline gives CDR1 MNHEY, CDR2 SMNVEV (reference sequence). CDR3 DNA sequence: TGTGCCAGCAGTCTATCTAGACAGGGTGGGGAGACCCAGTACTTC. It specifies CASSLSRQGGETQYF.

This chain links TRBV2 with TRBJ2-7, with 9 bases that match TRBD2. The CDR3 spans 14 residues. The J segment lost 5 bases and the V segment lost 5 bases, leaving 7 bases of the junction unmatched. Looked up from germline, CDR1 is SNHLY and CDR2 is FYNNEI. CDR3 nucleotide sequence: TGTGCCAGCAGTCTCAAGCGGGAGGCTAACGAGCAGTACTTC. As protein: CASSLKREANEQYF.

The count of this clone is one. The chain joins TRBV18 to TRBJ2-3, with 12 bases aligning to TRBD2. Germline V gene data show CDR1 as KGHSH and CDR2 as LQKENI. The CDR3 is 17 amino acids. V trimming: 5 bases; J trimming: 2 bases; junction bases outside the gene matches: 8. The CDR3 coding sequence is TGTGCCAGCTCATCCTCCGGACTAGCGGGACCCACAGATACGCAGTATTTT. This sequence encodes CASSSSGLAGPTDTQYF.